This T cell receptor beta chain emerged from a study of T cells in Graves' hyperthyroidism and ophthalmopathy (dated by TCRdb to between 2018 and 2021). Describing the broader study: Peripheral blood samples were taken at the time of initial diagnosis, prior to any treatment. TCR V-J signatures able to tell the groups apart were searched for in a discovery cohort of 100 patients, of whom roughly 42 had Graves' ophthalmopathy and some 60 had stable Graves' hyperthyroidism. Whether ophthalmopathy could be predicted prospectively was tested in an independent validation cohort made up of 18 hyperthyroidism patients plus 17 patients who later progressed to ophthalmopathy. The roughly 90 discovery patients were divided at random into training and test sets in a 7:3 ratio. The study also compared thyroid tissue and blood T-cell repertoires from 5 to 7 Graves' hyperthyroidism patients. After blood sampling, hyperthyroidism patients were treated with methimazole at a starting dose of 30 mg daily, and ophthalmopathy patients were treated with high-dose intravenous methylprednisolone. The paper describes TCR Vbeta CDR3 sequencing of 140 or so peripheral blood samples, made up of about 40 ophthalmopathy patients, around 78 hyperthyroidism patients and 17 progressor patients. What the work shows at the level of the full study, not this receptor alone: Ophthalmopathy was separated from stable hyperthyroidism by a 13 V-J signature model, with approximately 90% sensitivity and 81% to 83% specificity obtained in cross-validation and 80%/75% obtained in testing. Sample size was not statistically predetermined, and blinding of investigators to group allocation was not performed. Most expanded thyroid clonotypes (frequency above 0.001) were also detected in blood, suggesting blood repertoires may reflect thyroid immune responses. In validation, progression to ophthalmopathy was predicted by the model with around 71% sensitivity and nearly 75% specificity, a median of about 6 months before onset.

This clonotype was found a few times. Its antigen remains unidentified. There are no base qualities to consult, and no much larger clone falls within one base. The TCR beta CDR3 regions were amplified from RNA transcripts. A first-round RT-PCR of the TCR CDR3 used the HTBI primer set with the Qiagen OneStep RT-PCR kit. The libraries were constructed in a second round of multiplex PCR and then size-selected and purified. Paired-end sequencing of the libraries was performed with 100 bp reads on an Illumina HiSeq2000. Per the original workflow: SOAPnuke was used to process the raw data, throwing out any read that contained adapters or uncalled bases, had a mean Phred below 15, or lacked an exact constant-primer or identifier match. High-quality paired reads were merged with COPE v1.2.5, and unique nucleotide sequences were defined as clonotypes. MiTCR v1.1 was used to align clonotypes to the IMGT TRBV, TRBD and TRBJ reference segments. The analysis was restricted to V-J combinations with a frequency above 0.0001, which together covered 99% to 99.2% of the repertoires. A TCS score was defined as the ratio between F50 (clonal expansion) and ExV (chaos), using BLOSUM62-based TCRdist between CDR3 peptides within each V-J. Welch's t-statistics and random forest reduced several hundred V-J features to roughly 13, which were used in a naive Bayes classifier (R e1071). The public reads were run again by TCRdb, first through fastp at Q25 and then through MiXCR, and only productive beta chains were kept. Rows with one shared CDR3 protein collapse into an entry with the most common genes and DNA. The V and J calls were determined by TCRdb, not by the authors. The sample table records around 340,000 distinct CDR3 sequences; roughly a fifth of these occur just once. The ten largest clonotypes hold under 55% of the sample.

Graves' hyperthyroidism was defined as stable when no progression to ophthalmopathy occurred over 18 months of follow-up. Hyperthyroidism patients were newly diagnosed, with disease duration under 2 months, and aged 18 to 65 years. Any patient with an uncontrolled infection, another autoimmune disease, pregnancy or lactation was excluded. Diagnoses were established on the basis of clinical symptoms, serum thyroxine and TRAb, thyroid ultrasound, and orbital computed tomography. Ficoll-Paque density gradient centrifugation was used to isolate PBMCs from 10 ml of fresh peripheral blood. Total RNA was extracted with Trizol reagent, and quality was checked on an Agilent 2100 Bioanalyzer. From V the trimming removes 6 bases and from J it removes 1 base, while the gene matches leave 5 bases of the junction unaccounted for. The CDR3 spans 15 residues, from the cysteine through the phenylalanine. Only CDR3 DNA is held: 45 bases, read in frame from base 1. CDR1 and CDR2 (MNHEY, SVGEGT) derive from the germline V gene.

The sample taken for sequencing was blood. The sequence is built from TRBV6-2 or TRBV6-3 and TRBJ2-7, with 11 central nucleotides matching TRBD2. This sequence originates from a woman in her forties or fifties with Graves' hyperthyroidism. The CDR3 sequence is CASRTSGGSSYEQYF. At the DNA level, the sequence is TGTGCCAGCAGAACTAGCGGGGGCTCGTCCTACGAGCAGTACTTC.